The 9 T cell receptor beta chains below were found in one sample sequenced in a study of blood T cell repertoires in COVID-19. Clones were read by immunoSEQ multiplex PCR, and TCRdb kept only the in-frame ones, dropping some. The data contain under 150,000 clones, under 85% of them singletons. Sequencing was performed on peripheral blood. The receptors were sampled from a human donor in a cohort sampled during active COVID-19.

As to this clone: The sample contains more than one DNA sequence encoding this CDR3. V gene TRBV5-4 combines with J gene TRBJ2-5, with TRBD2 identical over 13 bases. With V trimmed by 3 bases and J by 5 bases, 4 bases remained unmatched. The length of the CDR3 is 15 residues. The germline V gene has CDR1 SGHNT and CDR2 YYREEE (reference sequence). CDR3 loop: CASSSGLAGRETQYF. The CDR3 nucleotides read TGTGCCAGCAGCTCGGGACTAGCGGGGAGGGAGACCCAGTACTTC.

In DNA form, the CDR3 reads TGTGCCAGCAGTTCGAGCACTGAAGCTTTCTTT. Its protein product is CASSSSTEAFF. The rearrangement joins TRBV6-1 to TRBJ1-1; D uncertain. Germline V gene lookup returns CDR1 MNHNS and CDR2 SASEGT. Trimming removed 5 bases from V and 4 bases from J, with 5 bases in between. The CDR3 runs 11 residues.

This chain joins TRBV4-3 and TRBJ1-6; TRBD1 might be the D (6 bases). Germline CDR1 is LGHNA and CDR2 is YSLEER. V was trimmed by 0 bases and J by 9 bases, leaving 12 bases between them. The CDR3 is 15 amino acids. The CDR3 here is CASSQDGAQGSPLHF. In DNA, the CDR3 is TGCGCCAGCAGCCAAGATGGGGCACAGGGTTCACCCCTCCACTTT.

This clone turned up a few times. This chain uses TRBV5-1 with TRBJ2-7; D perhaps matches TRBD1 (6 bases). Germline values: CDR1 SGHRS, CDR2 YFSETQ. V was trimmed by 6 bases and J by 2 bases, leaving 12 bases between them. This CDR3 is built from 13 residues. The CDR3 nucleotides are TGCGCCAGCAAAGTCCAGGGGACCTACGAGCAGTACTTC. It yields the protein CASKVQGTYEQYF.

This clone was detected once. The rearrangement uses TRBV7-2 and TRBJ2-2; 10 nucleotides agree with TRBD1. There are 15 residues in the CDR3. The V gene's germline CDR1 is SGHTA and CDR2 FQGNSA. With V trimmed by 5 bases and J by 12 bases, 12 bases remained unmatched. In DNA, the CDR3 is TGTGCCAGCAGCCAAGGGACAGGGGTTCTCGGAAAGCTGTTTTTT. Residues: CASSQGTGVLGKLFF. The variable domain in full, with the rest retrieved from reference TRBV7-2 and TRBJ2-2, is GAGVSQSPSNKVTEKGKDVELRCDPISGHTALYWYRQSLGQGLEFLIYFQGNSAPDKSGLPSDRFSAERTGGSVSTLTIQRTQQEDSAVYLCASSQGTGVLGKLFFGEGSRLTVL.

The rearrangement links TRBV19 to TRBJ2-6; a possible D gene is TRBD1 (5 bases). This CDR3 comprises 21 residues. CDR1 is LNHDA and CDR2 is SQIVND in the germline V gene (reference sequence). Deletions cut 3 bases from V and 2 bases from J, with 26 bases between. As DNA, the CDR3 is TGTGCCAGTAGTATTCCATTTTTGAGAGGCAGGGCAGAACCTGGGGCCAACGTCCTGACTTTC. Translation: CASSIPFLRGRAEPGANVLTF.

The count of this clone is one. The V and J genes are TRBV7-6 and TRBJ2-5; tentatively, D is TRBD2 (7 bases). Germline V gene lookup returns CDR1 SGHVS and CDR2 FNYEAQ. The V and J ends lost 3 bases and 4 bases respectively, with 21 bases between them. The CDR3 runs 17 residues. The CDR3, as DNA: TGTGCCAGCAGCTTGCCCTCGGGGGGCCCGAGAGGAGAGACCCAGTACTTC. This translates into CASSLPSGGPRGETQYF.

The chain couples TRBV5-1 to TRBJ2-7; 7 bases are shared with TRBD1. After removal of 4 bases from V and 2 bases from J, the junction contained 6 bases not matched to a gene. Germline values: CDR1 SGHRS, CDR2 YFSETQ. The length of the CDR3 is 14 residues. CDR3 sequence (DNA): TGCGCCAGCAGCAAATCGGGACAGACCTACGAGCAGTACTTC. Translated, it gives CASSKSGQTYEQYF.

The chain uses TRBV3-1 (or the pseudogene TRBV3-2) and TRBJ2-7; the D gene is possibly TRBD2 (7 bases). The V end was cut by 4 bases, the J end by 3 bases, with 19 bases between. Germline-derived CDR1 and CDR2 are LGHDT and YNNKEL (reference sequence). This CDR3 has 16 amino acids. CDR3 nucleotide sequence: TGTGCCAGCAGCCCGCTGGGAGGGAGCAGGGGCTACGAGCAGTACTTC. Translating it yields CASSPLGGSRGYEQYF.